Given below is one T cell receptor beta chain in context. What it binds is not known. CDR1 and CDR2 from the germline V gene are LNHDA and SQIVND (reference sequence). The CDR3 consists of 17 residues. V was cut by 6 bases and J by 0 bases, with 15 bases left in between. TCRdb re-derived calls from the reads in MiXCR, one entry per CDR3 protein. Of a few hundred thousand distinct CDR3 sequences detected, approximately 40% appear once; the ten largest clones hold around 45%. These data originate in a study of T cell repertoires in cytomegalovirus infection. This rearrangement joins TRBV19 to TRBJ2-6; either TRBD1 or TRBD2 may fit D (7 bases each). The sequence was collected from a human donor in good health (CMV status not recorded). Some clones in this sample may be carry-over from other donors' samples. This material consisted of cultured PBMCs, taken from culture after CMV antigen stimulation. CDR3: CASSNPRGGSGANVLTF. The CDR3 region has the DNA TGTGCCAGTAGCAATCCCAGGGGGGGCTCTGGGGCCAACGTCCTGACTTTC. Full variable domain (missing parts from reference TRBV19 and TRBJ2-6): DGGITQSPKYLFRKEGQNVTLSCEQNLNHDAMYWYRQDPGQGLRLIYYSQIVNDFQKGDIAEGYSVSREKKESFPLTVTSAQKNPTAFYLCASSNPRGGSGANVLTFGAGSRLTVL.